Given below is one T cell receptor (beta chain) in context. Its target is not known. The sample comes from a study of shared clonotypes between healthy human individuals. At the level of the study: Donors were a couple of women and a few men aged 18 to 49.

V was cut by 0 bases and J by 6 bases, with 15 bases left in between. The germline V gene encodes CDR1 MNHEY and CDR2 SMNVEV (reference sequence). This CDR3 has 16 residues. Findings and caveats of the study: In this cohort, only blood was sampled, and tissue repertoires likely differ. Clonotype sharing across donors was expected to vary with sequencing depth.

Each cell subset's genomic DNA was divided evenly among several immunoSEQ plates. Some clones are missing from TCRdb's copy, which holds only in-frame ones; the method was immunoSEQ multiplex PCR. The data contain roughly 1.5 million clones, 98% of them singletons. Sequencing was performed on naive CD4+ T cells sorted from blood. Subset denoted: CD45RA+ positively selected. The chain links TRBV27 to TRBJ1-5, with D possibly matching TRBD1 (5 bases). The source of this sequence is a man aged 25 to 40 in good health. This CDR3 reads CASSLSIVGAGQPQHF. In nucleotides, the CDR3 is TGTGCCAGCAGTTTATCGATAGTCGGGGCGGGTCAGCCCCAGCATTTT.